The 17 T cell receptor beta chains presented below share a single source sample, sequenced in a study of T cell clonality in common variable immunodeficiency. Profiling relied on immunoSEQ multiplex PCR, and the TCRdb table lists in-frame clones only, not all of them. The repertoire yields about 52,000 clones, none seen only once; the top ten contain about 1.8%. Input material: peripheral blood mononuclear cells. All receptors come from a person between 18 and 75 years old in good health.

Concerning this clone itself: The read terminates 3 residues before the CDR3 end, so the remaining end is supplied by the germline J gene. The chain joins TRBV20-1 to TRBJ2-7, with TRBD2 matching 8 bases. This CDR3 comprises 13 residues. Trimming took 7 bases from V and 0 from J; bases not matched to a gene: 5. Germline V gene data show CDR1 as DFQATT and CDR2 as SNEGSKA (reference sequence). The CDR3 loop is CSGAAGVSYEQYF. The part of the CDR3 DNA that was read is TGCAGTGGAGCAGCGGGAGTCTCCTACGAG.

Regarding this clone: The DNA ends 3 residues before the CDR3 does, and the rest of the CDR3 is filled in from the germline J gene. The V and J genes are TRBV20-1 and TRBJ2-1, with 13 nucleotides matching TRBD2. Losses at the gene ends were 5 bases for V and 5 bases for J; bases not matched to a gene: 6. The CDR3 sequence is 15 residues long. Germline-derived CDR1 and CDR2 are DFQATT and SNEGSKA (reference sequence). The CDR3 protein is CSAGTSGEPDNEQFF. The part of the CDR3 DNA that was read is TGCAGTGCTGGGACTAGCGGGGAACCTGACAATGAG.

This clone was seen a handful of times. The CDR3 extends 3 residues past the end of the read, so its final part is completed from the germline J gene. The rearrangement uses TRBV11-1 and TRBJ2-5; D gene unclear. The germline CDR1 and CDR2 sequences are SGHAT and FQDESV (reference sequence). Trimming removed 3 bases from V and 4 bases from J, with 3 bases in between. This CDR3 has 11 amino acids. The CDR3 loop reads CASSFRETQYF. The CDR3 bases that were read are TGTGCCAGCAGCTTCCGAGAGACC.

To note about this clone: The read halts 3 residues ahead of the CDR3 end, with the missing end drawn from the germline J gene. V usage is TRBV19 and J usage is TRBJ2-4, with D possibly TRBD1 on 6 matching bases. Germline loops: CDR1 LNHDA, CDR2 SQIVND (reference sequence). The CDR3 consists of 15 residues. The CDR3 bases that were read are TGTGCCAGTAACCGCCCCGCAGGGGCTAACTATGGT. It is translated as CASNRPAGANYG. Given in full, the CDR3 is CASNRPAGANYGQYF.

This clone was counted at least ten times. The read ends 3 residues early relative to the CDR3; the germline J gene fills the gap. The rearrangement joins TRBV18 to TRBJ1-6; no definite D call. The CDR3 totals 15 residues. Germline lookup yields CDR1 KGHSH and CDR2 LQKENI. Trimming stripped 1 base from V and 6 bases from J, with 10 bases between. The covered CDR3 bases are TGTGCCAGCTCACCACTAGCAGAAATTAATTCACCC. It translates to CASSPLAEINSP. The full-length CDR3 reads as CASSPLAEINSPLHF.

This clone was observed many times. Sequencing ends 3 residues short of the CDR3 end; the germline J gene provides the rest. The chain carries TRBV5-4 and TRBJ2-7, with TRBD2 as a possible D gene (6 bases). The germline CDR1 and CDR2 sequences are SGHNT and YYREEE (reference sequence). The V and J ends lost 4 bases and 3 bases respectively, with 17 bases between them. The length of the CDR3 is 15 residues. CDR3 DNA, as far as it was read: TGTGCCAGCAGCACCTCACTGTCCGGGGGCTACGAG. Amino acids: CASSTSLSGGYE. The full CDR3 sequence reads CASSTSLSGGYEQYF.

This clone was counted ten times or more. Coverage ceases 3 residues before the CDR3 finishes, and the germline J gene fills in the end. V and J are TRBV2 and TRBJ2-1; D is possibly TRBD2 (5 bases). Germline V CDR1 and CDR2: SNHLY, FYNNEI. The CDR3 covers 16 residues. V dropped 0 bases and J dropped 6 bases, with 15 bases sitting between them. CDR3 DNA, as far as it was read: TGTGCCAGCAGTGAAGCGCTAGCAAGCGGAGGCAATGAG. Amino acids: CASSEALASGGNE. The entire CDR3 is CASSEALASGGNEQFF.

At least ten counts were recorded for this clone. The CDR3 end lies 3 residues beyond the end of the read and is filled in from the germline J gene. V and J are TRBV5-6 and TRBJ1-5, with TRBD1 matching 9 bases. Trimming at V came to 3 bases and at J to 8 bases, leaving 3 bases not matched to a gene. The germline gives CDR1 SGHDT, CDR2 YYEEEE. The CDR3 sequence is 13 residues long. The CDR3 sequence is CASSYGQGKPQHF. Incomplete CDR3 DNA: TGTGCCAGCAGCTACGGACAGGGGAAGCCC.

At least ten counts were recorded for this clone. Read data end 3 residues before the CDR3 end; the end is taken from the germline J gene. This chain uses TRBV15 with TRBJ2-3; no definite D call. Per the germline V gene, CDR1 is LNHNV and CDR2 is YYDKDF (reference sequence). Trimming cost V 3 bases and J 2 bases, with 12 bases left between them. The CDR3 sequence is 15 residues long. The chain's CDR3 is CATSSLRGNTDTQYF. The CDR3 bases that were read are TGTGCCACCAGCAGTCTTCGAGGCAACACAGATACG.

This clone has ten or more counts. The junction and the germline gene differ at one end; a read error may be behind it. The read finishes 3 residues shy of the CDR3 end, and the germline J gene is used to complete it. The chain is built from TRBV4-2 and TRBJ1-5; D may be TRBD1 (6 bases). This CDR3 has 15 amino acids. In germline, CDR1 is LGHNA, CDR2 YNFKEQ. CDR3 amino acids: CASSQDRLSGQPQHF. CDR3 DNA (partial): TGCGCCAGCAGCCAAGACAGGTTATCCGGTCAGCCC.

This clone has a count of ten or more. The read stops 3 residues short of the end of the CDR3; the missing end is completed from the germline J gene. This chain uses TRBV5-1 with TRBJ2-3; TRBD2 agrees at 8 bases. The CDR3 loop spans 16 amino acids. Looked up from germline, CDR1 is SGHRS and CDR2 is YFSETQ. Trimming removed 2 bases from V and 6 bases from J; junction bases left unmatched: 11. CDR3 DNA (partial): TGCGCCAGCAGCTTTCGCTCAAGCGGGAGTTCGGATACG. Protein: CASSFRSSGSSDT. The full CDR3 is CASSFRSSGSSDTQYF. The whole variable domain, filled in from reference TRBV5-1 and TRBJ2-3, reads KAGVTQTPRYLIKTRGQQVTLSCSPISGHRSVSWYQQTPGQGLQFLFEYFSETQRNKGNFPGRFSGRQFSNSRSEMNVSTLELGDSALYLCASSFRSSGSSDTQYFGPGTRLTVL.

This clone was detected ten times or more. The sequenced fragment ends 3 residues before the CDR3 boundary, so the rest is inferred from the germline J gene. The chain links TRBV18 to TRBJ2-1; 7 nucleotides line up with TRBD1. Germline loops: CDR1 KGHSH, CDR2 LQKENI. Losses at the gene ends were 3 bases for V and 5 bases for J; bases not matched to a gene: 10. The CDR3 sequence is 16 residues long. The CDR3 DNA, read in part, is TGTGCCAGCTCACCCGAAGGACAGGCGTGGGACAATGAG. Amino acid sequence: CASSPEGQAWDNE. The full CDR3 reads CASSPEGQAWDNEQFF.

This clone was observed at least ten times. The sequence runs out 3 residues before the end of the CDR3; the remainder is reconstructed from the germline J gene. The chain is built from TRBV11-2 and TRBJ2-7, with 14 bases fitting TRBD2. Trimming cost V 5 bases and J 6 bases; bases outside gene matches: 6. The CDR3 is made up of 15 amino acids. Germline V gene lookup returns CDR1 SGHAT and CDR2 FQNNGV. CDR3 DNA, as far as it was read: TGTGCCAGCAGCACAGGACTAGCGGGAGGATTCGAG. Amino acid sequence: CASSTGLAGGFE. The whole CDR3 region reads CASSTGLAGGFEQYF. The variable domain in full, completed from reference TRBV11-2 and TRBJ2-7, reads EAGVAQSPRYKIIEKRQSVAFWCNPISGHATLYWYQQILGQGPKLLIQFQNNGVVDDSQLPKDRFSAERLKGVDSTLKIQPAKLEDSAVYLCASSTGLAGGFEQYFGPGTRLTVT.

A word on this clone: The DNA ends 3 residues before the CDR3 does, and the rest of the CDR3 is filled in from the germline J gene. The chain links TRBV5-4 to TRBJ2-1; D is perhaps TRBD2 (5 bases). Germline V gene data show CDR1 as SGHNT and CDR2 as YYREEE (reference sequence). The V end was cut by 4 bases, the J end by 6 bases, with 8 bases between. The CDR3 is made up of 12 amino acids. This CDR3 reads CASSARANEQFF. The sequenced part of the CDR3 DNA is TGTGCCAGCAGCGCGCGGGCCAATGAG.

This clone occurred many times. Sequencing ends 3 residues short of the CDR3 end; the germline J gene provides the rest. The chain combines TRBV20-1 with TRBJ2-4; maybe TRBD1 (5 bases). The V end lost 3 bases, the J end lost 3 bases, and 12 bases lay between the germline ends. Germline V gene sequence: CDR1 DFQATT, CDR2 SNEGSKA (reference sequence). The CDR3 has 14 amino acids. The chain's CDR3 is CSARGQEGKNIQYF. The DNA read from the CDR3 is TGCAGTGCTAGGGGGCAGGAAGGCAAAAACATT.

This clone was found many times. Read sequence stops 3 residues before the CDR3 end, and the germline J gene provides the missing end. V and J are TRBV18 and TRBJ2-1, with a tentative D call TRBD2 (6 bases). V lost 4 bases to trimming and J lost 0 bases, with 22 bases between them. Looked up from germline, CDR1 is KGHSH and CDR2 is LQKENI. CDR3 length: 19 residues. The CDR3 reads CASSLSRPPAGSSYNEQFF. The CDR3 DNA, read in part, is TGTGCCAGCTCACTGTCCCGTCCGCCCGCGGGAAGCTCCTACAATGAG.

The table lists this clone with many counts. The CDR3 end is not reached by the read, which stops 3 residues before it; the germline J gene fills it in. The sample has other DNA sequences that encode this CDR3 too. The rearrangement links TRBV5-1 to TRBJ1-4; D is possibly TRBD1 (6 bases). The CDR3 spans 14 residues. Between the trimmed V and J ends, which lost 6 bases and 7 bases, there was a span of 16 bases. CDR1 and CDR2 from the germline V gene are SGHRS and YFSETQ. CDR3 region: CASKSGAGGEKLFF. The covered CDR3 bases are TGCGCCAGCAAGTCAGGGGCCGGCGGTGAAAAA.